These 32 T cell receptor beta chains share one sample of origin, sequenced in a study of blood T cell repertoires in COVID-19. TCRdb's copy holds only in-frame clones and misses some; the assay was immunoSEQ multiplex PCR. The sample lists 200,000 to 250,000 clones; 85% to 90% were seen once. Sequencing used peripheral blood. The receptor source for this set is a man aged 25-45 years with COVID-19, enrolled during active disease.

This clone was observed once. The rearrangement links TRBV7-2 to TRBJ2-1; no definite D call. This CDR3 contains 13 residues. Trimming left V 5 bases short and J 1 base short, with 6 bases between. Germline V gives CDR1 SGHTA, CDR2 FQGNSA. The CDR3 nucleotides read TGTGCCAGCAGCGCCTATTCCTACAATGAGCAGTTCTTC. The encoded protein is CASSAYSYNEQFF.

The gene calls are TRBV12-3 or TRBV12-4 and TRBJ1-2; D gene ambiguous. This CDR3 has 13 amino acids. Trimming pared 1 base from V and 4 bases from J, leaving 7 bases between. CDR3 amino acids: CASSLDSVYGYTF. In DNA, the CDR3 is TGTGCCAGCAGTTTAGACTCCGTCTATGGCTACACCTTC.

The table lists this clone with a few counts. J is TRBJ2-7 and V is TRBV19; a weak D match, TRBD1 (5 bases). This CDR3 has 15 amino acids. In germline, CDR1 is LNHDA, CDR2 SQIVND (reference sequence). The V end was cut by 4 bases, the J end by 2 bases, with 15 bases between. The CDR3 coding sequence is TGTGCCAGTAGTACCCAGGGCCGTTCAGCCTACGAGCAGTACTTC. It translates to CASSTQGRSAYEQYF.

J is TRBJ2-3 and V is TRBV9; 8 nucleotides match TRBD1. Germline trimming cut 0 bases from V and 6 bases from J; bases unmatched to any gene: 9. This CDR3 is 16 amino acids long. Germline CDR1 reads SGDLS; CDR2 reads YYNGEE. The CDR3 loop reads CASSVERYRDRDTQYF. The CDR3 nucleotides read TGTGCCAGCAGCGTAGAACGGTATCGGGACAGGGATACGCAGTATTTT.

This chain links TRBV29-1 with TRBJ1-2; tentatively, D is TRBD1 (6 bases). The CDR3 is made up of 13 amino acids. The germline CDR1 and CDR2 sequences are SQVTM and ANQGSEA. Trimming removed 6 bases from V and 7 bases from J, with 18 bases in between. The CDR3 bases are TGCAGCGTGGGAACAGGGAGAAGTAGTGGCTACACCTTC. Translation gives CSVGTGRSSGYTF.

Comment on this clone: This sample includes further DNA sequences coding for the same CDR3. The genes are TRBV18 and TRBJ2-7; 7 bases agree with TRBD1. Trimming cost V 3 bases and J 1 base; bases outside gene matches: 6. CDR3 length: 15 residues. Germline-derived CDR1 and CDR2 are KGHSH and LQKENI. CDR3 in DNA: TGTGCCAGCTCACCCACTCGGGACAGTTCCTACGAGCAGTACTTC. Translated: CASSPTRDSSYEQYF. The complete variable domain, with remaining parts taken from reference TRBV18 and TRBJ2-7, reads NAGVMQNPRHLVRRRGQEARLRCSPMKGHSHVYWYRQLPEEGLKFMVYLQKENIIDESGMPKERFSAEFPKEGPSILRIQQVVRGDSAAYFCASSPTRDSSYEQYFGPGTRLTVT.

This clone was recorded once. The rearrangement links TRBV6-1 to TRBJ2-7, with 9 bases identical to TRBD1. CDR3 length: 17 amino acids. With V trimmed by 3 bases and J by 3 bases, 12 bases remained unmatched. Per germline, CDR1 MNHNS and CDR2 SASEGT. The DNA for the CDR3 is TGTGCCAGCAGTGATACTGCCGGGGGGACAGGGTTCTACGAGCAGTACTTC. Its protein is CASSDTAGGTGFYEQYF.

The rearrangement links TRBV19 to TRBJ1-1; weak D call: TRBD1 (5 bases). Germline CDR1 and CDR2: LNHDA and SQIVND (reference sequence). The germline V and J ends were trimmed by 6 bases and 2 bases, with 16 bases remaining between them. The length of the CDR3 is 15 residues. The CDR3 loop reads CASSTSIQGNTEAFF. CDR3 in DNA: TGTGCCAGTAGCACTAGCATCCAGGGAAACACTGAAGCTTTCTTT.

The sample holds a few counts of this clone. This chain connects TRBV5-1 to TRBJ2-5, with 7 bases lining up with TRBD1. This CDR3 contains 15 residues. Germline V gene sequence: CDR1 SGHRS, CDR2 YFSETQ. J lost 2 bases, V lost 3 bases, and 7 bases had no gene match. This CDR3 is CASSSRTGPQETQYF. In nucleotides, the CDR3 is TGCGCCAGCAGCTCCCGGACAGGACCTCAAGAGACCCAGTACTTC.

The chain recombines TRBV7-2 with TRBJ1-1; weak D call: TRBD1 (6 bases). The CDR3 sequence is 14 residues long. V was cut by 3 bases and J by 1 base, with 9 bases left in between. Germline loops: CDR1 SGHTA, CDR2 FQGNSA. The CDR3 bases are TGTGCCAGCAGCTTTTCGACAGGGAACACTGAAGCTTTCTTT. Translation gives CASSFSTGNTEAFF. Together with reference TRBV7-2 and TRBJ1-1, the CDR3 gives the full variable domain: GAGVSQSPSNKVTEKGKDVELRCDPISGHTALYWYRQSLGQGLEFLIYFQGNSAPDKSGLPSDRFSAERTGGSVSTLTIQRTQQEDSAVYLCASSFSTGNTEAFFGQGTRLTVV.

The gene calls are TRBV11-3 and TRBJ2-2, with 8 bases aligning to TRBD2. Trimming at V came to 5 bases and at J to 5 bases, leaving 7 bases not matched to a gene. This CDR3 contains 15 residues. Germline-derived CDR1 and CDR2 are SGHNT and YENEEA. The CDR3 sequence is CASSPSGGRTGELFF. CDR3 coding DNA: TGTGCCAGCAGCCCCAGCGGGGGCCGGACCGGGGAGCTGTTTTTT.

This clone came up a few times. The chain links TRBV6-2 or TRBV6-3 to TRBJ1-6; D unresolved. The CDR3 runs to 16 residues. Per the germline V gene, CDR1 is MNHEY and CDR2 is SVGEGT. V shed 6 bases and J shed 9 bases, with 21 bases lying between them. The CDR3 nucleotides read TGTGCCAGCAGCTCCATCGTGGGGAGGAGAGGTTCACCCCTCCACTTT. Its protein product is CASSSIVGRRGSPLHF.

The rearrangement links TRBV19 to TRBJ1-1; TRBD1 is a possible D gene (5 bases). CDR1 and CDR2 (germline): LNHDA, SQIVND (reference sequence). The CDR3 loop spans 15 amino acids. The ends were cut back, 5 bases at V and 0 bases at J, with 13 bases in the middle. CDR3 region: CASSFLDSLNTEAFF. The CDR3 DNA reads as TGTGCCAGTAGTTTCCTTGACAGCTTGAACACTGAAGCTTTCTTT.

This chain connects TRBV6-5 to TRBJ2-7; possibly TRBD1 for D (7 bases). Germline CDR1 is MNHEY and CDR2 is SVGAGI. With 10 bases removed from V and 2 bases from J, the gap between germline ends came to 18 bases. The CDR3 length is 14 residues. The DNA for the CDR3 is TGTGCCACCCGACCGGGGGACAGACCCTACGAGCAGTACTTC. It yields the protein CATRPGDRPYEQYF.

This clone was recorded once. The chain links TRBV19 to TRBJ1-1, with 8 bases matching TRBD1. Losses at the gene ends were 5 bases for V and 0 bases for J; bases not matched to a gene: 5. The CDR3 covers 15 residues. Germline V lookup: CDR1 LNHDA, CDR2 SQIVND (reference sequence). Here the CDR3 DNA reads TGTGCCAGTAGTTCCTACAGGGGGATGAACACTGAAGCTTTCTTT. Translation gives CASSSYRGMNTEAFF. Combining the CDR3 with reference TRBV19 and TRBJ1-1 gives the whole variable domain DGGITQSPKYLFRKEGQNVTLSCEQNLNHDAMYWYRQDPGQGLRLIYYSQIVNDFQKGDIAEGYSVSREKKESFPLTVTSAQKNPTAFYLCASSSYRGMNTEAFFGQGTRLTVV.

The chain uses TRBV28 and TRBJ1-2; no firm D call. Germline V gives CDR1 MDHEN, CDR2 SYDVKM. The length of the CDR3 is 13 residues. Trimming removed 2 bases from V and 2 bases from J, with 6 bases in between. CDR3 residues: CASSLGENYGYTF. The CDR3, as DNA: TGTGCCAGCAGTTTAGGAGAAAACTATGGCTACACCTTC.

J is TRBJ1-5 and V is TRBV12-3 or TRBV12-4, with a possible D match to TRBD1 (5 bases). This CDR3 spans 13 amino acids. V was clipped by 4 bases and J by 7 bases, with 11 bases between them. In DNA form, the CDR3 reads TGTGCCAGCAGTTATGGACACGGACAGCCCCAGCATTTT. This gives the protein CASSYGHGQPQHF.

CDR3 loop: CASSLVGGTYEQYF. CDR3 nucleotide sequence: TGTGCCAGCAGCTTGGTTGGGGGGACCTACGAGCAGTACTTC. The chain recombines TRBV5-6 with TRBJ2-7; tentatively, D is TRBD2 (6 bases). CDR3 length: 14 amino acids. Germline loops: CDR1 SGHDT, CDR2 YYEEEE. The V end was cut by 0 bases, the J end by 2 bases, with 9 bases between.

This chain links TRBV7-3 with TRBJ2-7, with D tentatively TRBD2 (6 bases). There are 15 residues in the CDR3. Trimming took 9 bases from V and 6 from J, leaving 24 bases between them. CDR1 and CDR2 (germline): SGHTA, FQGTGA. CDR3 in amino acids: CASSSGVSPGLEQYF. CDR3 nucleotides: TGTGCCAGTTCCTCTGGGGTTAGCCCGGGACTCGAGCAGTACTTC.

The V call is TRBV7-9, the J call TRBJ2-2; 9 bases align to TRBD1. The V gene end was trimmed by 5 bases and the J gene end by 2 bases; junction bases not matched to a gene: 12. The germline CDR1 and CDR2 sequences are SEHNR and FQNEAQ (reference sequence). This CDR3 has 18 amino acids. The chain's CDR3 is CASSQSTGGAGNTGELFF. For the CDR3, the DNA is TGTGCCAGCAGCCAAAGTACAGGGGGCGCGGGTAACACCGGGGAGCTGTTTTTT.

This chain links TRBV28 with TRBJ1-6, with 8 bases lining up with TRBD1. The trim removed 6 bases at V and 6 bases at J, leaving 10 bases unmatched. The CDR3 spans 16 residues. Germline CDR1 and CDR2: MDHEN and SYDVKM. DNA of the CDR3: TGTGCCAGCAGCCCGACAGGGGAACCCCGTAATTCACCCCTCCACTTT. The encoded protein is CASSPTGEPRNSPLHF.

V is TRBV7-3 and J is TRBJ2-3; 7 nucleotides line up with TRBD1. The V gene's germline CDR1 is SGHTA and CDR2 FQGTGA. This CDR3 region has 16 residues. V was clipped by 5 bases and J by 0 bases; unmatched bases: 8. The CDR3 spells CASSRRDRYSTDTQYF. CDR3 nucleotide sequence: TGTGCCAGCAGCCGAAGGGACAGATATAGCACAGATACGCAGTATTTT.

V and J are TRBV6-6 and TRBJ2-2, with D hard to call. There are 14 residues in the CDR3. Trimming stripped 2 bases from V and 6 bases from J, with 10 bases between. The germline V gene has CDR1 MNHNY and CDR2 SVGAGI (reference sequence). CDR3 region: CASSYPSRAGELFF. In DNA, the CDR3 is TGTGCCAGCAGTTACCCCTCCCGAGCCGGGGAGCTGTTTTTT.

This CDR3 is CASSLAFGEGGAFF. DNA of the CDR3: TGTGCCAGCAGCTTGGCCTTTGGGGAGGGGGGGGCTTTCTTT. V gene TRBV5-4 combines with J gene TRBJ1-1; weak D call: TRBD1 (6 bases). The V and J ends lost 0 bases and 11 bases respectively, with 17 bases between them. This CDR3 comprises 14 residues. CDR1 and CDR2 from the germline V gene are SGHNT and YYREEE (reference sequence).

This clone was observed a single time. The gene calls are TRBV2 and TRBJ2-3, with D maybe TRBD1 (6 bases). The CDR3 is made up of 14 amino acids. V was cut by 3 bases and J by 13 bases, with 20 bases left in between. Germline CDR1 is SNHLY and CDR2 is FYNNEI. CDR3 DNA sequence: TGTGCCAGCAGTGAGACCAGGGGTAGGGGGAGAAAGTATTTT. Its protein product is CASSETRGRGRKYF.

The chain has TRBV11-3 and TRBJ2-1, with TRBD2 matching 7 bases. The CDR3 runs to 16 residues. Trimming removed 0 bases from V and 5 bases from J; junction bases left unmatched: 7. Germline V gene data show CDR1 as SGHNT and CDR2 as YENEEA. The CDR3 nucleotides read TGTGCCAGCAGCTTAGAGGCGGGGGTAGCTCACAATGAGCAGTTCTTC. It specifies CASSLEAGVAHNEQFF.

The chain combines TRBV20-1 with TRBJ2-1, with D unresolved. The CDR3 consists of 11 residues. V gave up 0 bases and J gave up 9 bases, with 6 bases separating them. Per germline, CDR1 DFQATT and CDR2 SNEGSKA (reference sequence). The CDR3 loop is CSARDYREQFF. The CDR3 DNA follows: TGCAGTGCTAGAGACTATCGTGAGCAGTTCTTC.

The J gene is TRBJ1-1, the V gene TRBV6-5, with 7 bases that match TRBD1. The ends lost 6 bases at V and 2 bases at J; junction bases unmatched: 9. The germline V gene has CDR1 MNHEY and CDR2 SVGAGI. CDR3 size: 15 residues. The CDR3 loop reads CASRKGQRSNTEAFF. DNA for the CDR3: TGTGCCAGCAGAAAGGGACAGCGCTCCAACACTGAAGCTTTCTTT.

The J gene is TRBJ1-4, the V gene TRBV5-4; TRBD1 matches 10 bases. J gave up 7 bases and V 4 bases, and 7 bases lay outside the gene matches. This CDR3 is 15 amino acids long. CDR1 is SGHNT and CDR2 is YYREEE in the germline V gene (reference sequence). CDR3 sequence: CASSDRGQWGEKLFF. For the CDR3, the DNA is TGTGCCAGCAGCGACAGGGGGCAATGGGGTGAAAAACTGTTTTTT.

The table lists this clone with a count of one. V usage is TRBV11-2 and J usage is TRBJ2-7, with 8 bases aligning to TRBD1. Germline CDR1 reads SGHAT; CDR2 reads FQNNGV. The CDR3 sequence is 16 residues long. V was pared by 0 bases and J by 5 bases, with 9 bases of the junction left unmatched. The CDR3 DNA reads as TGTGCCAGCAGCTTAGATATTTGGGCAGGGGGCCACGAGCAGTACTTC. Its protein is CASSLDIWAGGHEQYF.

This chain links TRBV5-1 with TRBJ2-7, with TRBD1 matching 12 bases. Trimming removed 4 bases from V and 7 bases from J; junction bases left unmatched: 9. Germline assignment: CDR1 SGHRS and CDR2 YFSETQ. This CDR3 contains 15 residues. CDR3 residues: CASSLRDRGHREQYF. DNA of the CDR3: TGCGCCAGCAGCCTCCGGGACAGGGGGCATCGGGAGCAGTACTTC. The full variable domain, completed using reference TRBV5-1 and TRBJ2-7, is KAGVTQTPRYLIKTRGQQVTLSCSPISGHRSVSWYQQTPGQGLQFLFEYFSETQRNKGNFPGRFSGRQFSNSRSEMNVSTLELGDSALYLCASSLRDRGHREQYFGPGTRLTVT.

J is TRBJ2-2 and V is TRBV18; D may be TRBD1 (6 bases). V shed 3 bases and J shed 5 bases, with 16 bases lying between them. This CDR3 is 16 amino acids long. Germline CDR1 and CDR2: KGHSH and LQKENI. The CDR3: CASSPLAGAGTGELFF. CDR3 in DNA: TGTGCCAGCTCACCCCTAGCAGGGGCTGGGACCGGGGAGCTGTTTTTT.